This record looks at one T cell receptor beta chain sequence and its context. Antigen unknown. The sample comes from a study of cytomegalovirus exposure and HLA in healthy donors. General study points: Most likely, a cluster of highly shared sequence variants arose as a sequencing artifact. What a later analysis reportedly showed was that an Asian-associated ancestry cluster had fewer N-insertions than the roughly 670-donor mean.

Amplification used 60 Vbeta primers and 13 Jbeta primers. Produced via immunoSEQ multiplex PCR; TCRdb's table is partial and in-frame only. The data show some 200,000 clones, 65% to 85% seen once. Germline V gene data show CDR1 as MNHEY and CDR2 as SMNVEV (reference sequence). The ends lost 5 bases at V and 4 bases at J; junction bases unmatched: 2. CDR3 length: 13 amino acids. The sequenced sample was PBMCs. The clonotype was recovered from a woman aged 30 to 39 in good health and CMV-seronegative. This rearrangement joins TRBV27 to TRBJ2-3; 8 bases match TRBD1. The CDR3 nucleotides are TGTGCCAGCAGTACGACAGGGGCAGATACGCAGTATTTT. Translating it yields CASSTTGADTQYF.